This T cell receptor beta chain originates from a study of spatial heterogeneity in lung cancer. Study as a whole: Consistent detection of more beta-chain than alpha-chain sequences was observed.

Overall study findings and caveats: Relative to follow-up, resection was when ubiquitous expanded tumor TCRs appeared more in blood.

This clonotype has just a few counts. The antigen is not known. In TCRdb, the 5' RACE reads were re-called with MiXCR into one record per CDR3 protein. Found here are roughly 80,000 distinct CDR3 sequences, approximately 8% of them singletons; the top ten hold about 6.8%. This CDR3 has 14 amino acids. Germline lookup yields CDR1 LGHNT and CDR2 FRNRAP. Trimming removed 6 bases from V and 6 bases from J, with 17 bases in between. Time point meaning: sample taken at primary tumor resection. The cohort: some 73 early-stage, untreated non-small cell lung cancer patients. Sequencing of whole RNA from tumor, nontumor lung or frozen PBMC involved no sorting.

This rearrangement joins TRBV12-5 to TRBJ1-1; a weak D match, TRBD1 (5 bases). The sequence came from a male donor with early-stage non-small cell lung cancer. Sample: PBMCs, taken at surgery. The CDR3 is CASGATARAAEAFF. The CDR3 DNA reads TGTGCTAGTGGAGCGACAGCGCGGGCCGCTGAAGCTTTCTTT. Full variable domain (outside the CDR3, taken from reference TRBV12-5 and TRBJ1-1): DARVTQTPRHKVTEMGQEVTMRCQPILGHNTVFWYRQTMMQGLELLAYFRNRAPLDDSGMPKDRFSAEMPDATLATLKIQPSEPRDSAVYFCASGATARAAEAFFGQGTRLTVV.